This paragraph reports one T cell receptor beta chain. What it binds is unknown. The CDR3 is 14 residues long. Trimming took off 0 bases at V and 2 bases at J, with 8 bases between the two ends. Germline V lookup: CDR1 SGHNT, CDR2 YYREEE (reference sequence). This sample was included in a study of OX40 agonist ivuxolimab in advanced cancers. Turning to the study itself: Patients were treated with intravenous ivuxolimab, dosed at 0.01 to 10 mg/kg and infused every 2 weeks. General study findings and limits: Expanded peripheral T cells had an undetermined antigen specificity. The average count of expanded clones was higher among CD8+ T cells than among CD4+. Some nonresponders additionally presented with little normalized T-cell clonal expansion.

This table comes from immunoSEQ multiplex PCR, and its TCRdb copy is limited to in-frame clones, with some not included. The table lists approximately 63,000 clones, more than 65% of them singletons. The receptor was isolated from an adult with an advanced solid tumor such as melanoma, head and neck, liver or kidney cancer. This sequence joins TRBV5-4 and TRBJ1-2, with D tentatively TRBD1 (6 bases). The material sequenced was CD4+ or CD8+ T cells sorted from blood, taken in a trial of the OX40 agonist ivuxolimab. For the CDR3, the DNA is TGTGCCAGCAGCTTGGATGGACAGAACTATGGCTACACCTTC. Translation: CASSLDGQNYGYTF.